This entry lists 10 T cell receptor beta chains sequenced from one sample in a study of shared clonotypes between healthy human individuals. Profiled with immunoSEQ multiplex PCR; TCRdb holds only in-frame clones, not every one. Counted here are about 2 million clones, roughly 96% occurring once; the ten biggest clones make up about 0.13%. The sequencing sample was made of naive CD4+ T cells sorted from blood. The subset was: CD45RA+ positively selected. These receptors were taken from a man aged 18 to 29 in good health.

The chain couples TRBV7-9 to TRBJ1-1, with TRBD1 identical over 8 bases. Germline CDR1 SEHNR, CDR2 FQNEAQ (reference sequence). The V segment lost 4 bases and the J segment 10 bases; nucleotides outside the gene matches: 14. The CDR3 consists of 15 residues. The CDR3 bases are TGTGCCAGCAGCTATCCTCAGGGGGCGATAAAGGGAGCTTTCTTT. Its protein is CASSYPQGAIKGAFF.

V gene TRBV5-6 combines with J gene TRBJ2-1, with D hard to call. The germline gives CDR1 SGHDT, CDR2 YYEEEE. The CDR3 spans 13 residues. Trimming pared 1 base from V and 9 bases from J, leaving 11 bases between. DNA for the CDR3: TGTGCCAGCAGCTTGCCATTTTCTGGTGAGCAGTTCTTC. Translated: CASSLPFSGEQFF.

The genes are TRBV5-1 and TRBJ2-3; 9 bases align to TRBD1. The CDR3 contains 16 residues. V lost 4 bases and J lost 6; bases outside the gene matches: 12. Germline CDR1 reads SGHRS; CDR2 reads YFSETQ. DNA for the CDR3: TGCGCCAGCAGCCGTTCTCCGGGACAGGGAACGGATACGCAGTATTTT. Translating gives CASSRSPGQGTDTQYF.

This CDR3 is CASSPESRSEYKQYF. The CDR3 region has the DNA TGTGCCAGTAGTCCCGAGAGCAGATCCGAGTATAAGCAGTACTTC. V usage is TRBV19 and J usage is TRBJ2-7; D gene uncertain. Trimming took off 5 bases at V and 8 bases at J, with 22 bases between the two ends. Germline loops: CDR1 LNHDA, CDR2 SQIVND (reference sequence). The CDR3 runs 15 residues.

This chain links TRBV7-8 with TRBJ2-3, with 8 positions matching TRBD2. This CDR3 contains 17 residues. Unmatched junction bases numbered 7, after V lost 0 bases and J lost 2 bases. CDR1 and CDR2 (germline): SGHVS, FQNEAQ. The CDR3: CASSLAPSGLLTDTQYF. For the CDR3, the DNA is TGTGCCAGCAGCTTAGCCCCTAGCGGGCTCCTCACAGATACGCAGTATTTT.

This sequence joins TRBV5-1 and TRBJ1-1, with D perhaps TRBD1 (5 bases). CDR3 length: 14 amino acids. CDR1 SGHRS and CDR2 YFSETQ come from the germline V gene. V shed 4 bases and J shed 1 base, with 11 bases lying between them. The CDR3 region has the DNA TGCGCCAGCAGCAGGGACGGACCGAACACTGAAGCTTTCTTT. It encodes CASSRDGPNTEAFF.

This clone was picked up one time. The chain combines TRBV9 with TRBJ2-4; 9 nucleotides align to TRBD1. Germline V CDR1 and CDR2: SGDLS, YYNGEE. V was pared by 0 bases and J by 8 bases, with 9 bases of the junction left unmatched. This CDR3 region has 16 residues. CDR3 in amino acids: CASSVDRDRDFDIQYF. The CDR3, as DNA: TGTGCCAGCAGCGTAGACAGGGACAGGGATTTTGACATTCAGTACTTC.

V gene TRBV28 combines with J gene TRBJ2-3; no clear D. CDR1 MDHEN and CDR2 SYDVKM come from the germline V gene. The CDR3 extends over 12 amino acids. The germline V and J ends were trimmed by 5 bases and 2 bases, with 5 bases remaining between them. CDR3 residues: CASSLYTDTQYF. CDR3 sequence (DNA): TGTGCCAGCAGTCTCTACACAGATACGCAGTATTTT.

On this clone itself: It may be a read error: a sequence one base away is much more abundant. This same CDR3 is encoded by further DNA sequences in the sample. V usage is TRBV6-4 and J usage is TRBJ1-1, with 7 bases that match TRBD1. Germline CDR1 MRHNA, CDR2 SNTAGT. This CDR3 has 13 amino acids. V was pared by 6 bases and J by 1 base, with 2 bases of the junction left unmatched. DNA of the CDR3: TGTGCCAGCAGCCGACAGGGGAACACTGAAGCTTTCTTT. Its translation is CASSRQGNTEAFF.

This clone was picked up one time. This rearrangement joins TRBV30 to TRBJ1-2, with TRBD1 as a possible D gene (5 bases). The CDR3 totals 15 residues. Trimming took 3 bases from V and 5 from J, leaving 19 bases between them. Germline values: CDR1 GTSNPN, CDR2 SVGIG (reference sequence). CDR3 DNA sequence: TGTGCCTGGAGCCCGGGACCTACTAACTTATATGGCTACACCTTC. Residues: CAWSPGPTNLYGYTF. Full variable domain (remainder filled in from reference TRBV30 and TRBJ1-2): SQTIHQWPATLVQPVGSPLSLECTVEGTSNPNLYWYRQAAGRGLQLLFYSVGIGQISSEVPQNLSASRPQDRQFILSSKKLLLSDSGFYLCAWSPGPTNLYGYTFGSGTRLTVV.